This T cell receptor beta chain was captured in a study of cytomegalovirus exposure and HLA in healthy donors. From germline, CDR1 is MNHEY and CDR2 SVGAGI. V was trimmed by 6 bases and J by 3 bases, leaving 15 bases between them. The CDR3 extends over 15 amino acids. Primers for the PCR totalled 60 Vbeta and 13 Jbeta. Only in-frame clones appear in the TCRdb table, and some are missing; sequencing was by immunoSEQ multiplex PCR. The sample yields 150,000 to 200,000 clones, just over 75% seen once. The V and J genes are TRBV6-5 and TRBJ2-1; a possible D gene is TRBD2 (6 bases). Material for sequencing was PBMCs. The clonotype originates from a woman in her 30s in good health and CMV-seropositive. In nucleotides, the CDR3 is TGTGCCAGCAGCCAAAGCGGGCTCATCTACAATGAGCAGTTCTTC. Protein sequence: CASSQSGLIYNEQFF.